The 24 T cell receptor beta chains reported below all come from one sample, sequenced in a study of PD-1 blockade in classical Hodgkin lymphoma. Some clones are missing from TCRdb's copy, which holds only in-frame ones; the method was immunoSEQ multiplex PCR. The data show about 93,000 clones, 78% seen once. Time point specified: cycle 4 day 1 (C4D1), after more than five weeks of nivolumab. All the patients suffered relapse after autologous stem cell transplantation, and brentuximab vedotin exposure differed. Sequencing used peripheral blood mononuclear cells (PBMCs), obtained before the fourth cycle of nivolumab. The receptors originated from a human donor with classical Hodgkin lymphoma.

V gene TRBV28 combines with J gene TRBJ2-1; D is undetermined. The V gene lost 2 bases and the J gene lost 5 bases, with 22 bases spanning the gap. The CDR3 covers 18 residues. In germline, CDR1 is MDHEN, CDR2 SYDVKM. For the CDR3, the DNA is TGTGCCAGCAGTTTACCCCCTTGGGCAGGCAGTTGGGACAATGAGCAGTTCTTC. Protein: CASSLPPWAGSWDNEQFF. Filled out from reference TRBV28 and TRBJ2-1, the complete variable domain reads DVKVTQSSRYLVKRTGEKVFLECVQDMDHENMFWYRQDPGLGLRLIYFSYDVKMKEKGDIPEGYSVSREKKERFSLILESASTNQTSMYLCASSLPPWAGSWDNEQFFGPGTRLTVL.

The chain couples TRBV7-9 to TRBJ1-3; 9 positions agree with TRBD1. The trim removed 3 bases at V and 2 bases at J, leaving 2 bases unmatched. The CDR3 consists of 15 residues. CDR1 is SEHNR, CDR2 FQNEAQ, per germline (reference sequence). Here the CDR3 DNA reads TGTGCCAGCAGCTTGGACAGGGGACCTGGAAACACCATATATTTT. As protein: CASSLDRGPGNTIYF.

The table lists this clone with a count of one. The chain carries TRBV7-2 and TRBJ1-2; 8 positions match TRBD1. Germline V gene data show CDR1 as SGHTA and CDR2 as FQGNSA. Unmatched junction bases numbered 11, after V lost 2 bases and J lost 6 bases. The CDR3 runs 16 residues. The chain's CDR3 is CASSLWWGRGQNGYTF. The CDR3 nucleotides are TGTGCCAGCAGCTTATGGTGGGGCAGGGGGCAAAATGGCTACACCTTC.

The V and J genes are TRBV10-1 and TRBJ2-7; TRBD1 agrees at 7 bases. The CDR3 spans 15 residues. Germline trimming cut 7 bases from V and 7 bases from J; bases unmatched to any gene: 16. Germline loops: CDR1 WNHNN, CDR2 SYGVQD (reference sequence). The CDR3: CASKSSGQPAAEQYF. CDR3 nucleotide sequence: TGCGCCAGCAAGAGCTCGGGACAGCCGGCTGCGGAGCAGTACTTC.

V gene TRBV30 combines with J gene TRBJ2-1; a weak D match, TRBD2 (6 bases). The CDR3 spans 14 residues. CDR1 and CDR2 (germline): GTSNPN, SVGIG (reference sequence). The V end was cut by 5 bases, the J end by 0 bases, with 11 bases between. CDR3 in amino acids: CAWERVSSYNEQFF. Written as DNA, the CDR3 is TGTGCCTGGGAGCGGGTAAGCTCCTACAATGAGCAGTTCTTC.

This chain connects TRBV11-2 to TRBJ2-7; D call uncertain. CDR1 is SGHAT, CDR2 FQNNGV, per germline. This CDR3 has 13 residues. The germline V and J ends were trimmed by 1 base and 4 bases, with 8 bases remaining between them. CDR3 in DNA: TGTGCCAGCAGCTTAGTTGGGAAGTACGAGCAGTACTTC. Its translation is CASSLVGKYEQYF.

This chain joins TRBV2 and TRBJ1-2; the D gene is possibly TRBD1 (5 bases). V dropped 0 bases and J dropped 5 bases, with 10 bases sitting between them. In germline, CDR1 is SNHLY, CDR2 FYNNEI. This CDR3 has 14 residues. The CDR3 nucleotides are TGTGCCAGCAGTGAAGCGCTTGGGGGGTATGGCTACACCTTC. Translated, it gives CASSEALGGYGYTF. Filled out from reference TRBV2 and TRBJ1-2, the complete variable domain reads EPEVTQTPSHQVTQMGQEVILRCVPISNHLYFYWYRQILGQKVEFLVSFYNNEISEKSEIFDDQFSVERPDGSNFTLKIRSTKLEDSAMYFCASSEALGGYGYTFGSGTRLTVV.

V usage is TRBV10-3 and J usage is TRBJ1-5, with D possibly TRBD1 on 5 matching bases. From germline, CDR1 is ENHRY and CDR2 SYGVKD. Trimming stripped 9 bases from V and 9 bases from J, with 12 bases between. This CDR3 is built from 11 residues. The CDR3 reads CAIGGSGPQHF. The CDR3 bases are TGTGCCATTGGGGGGTCTGGGCCCCAGCATTTT.

This rearrangement joins TRBV19 to TRBJ2-2; TRBD1 might be the D (6 bases). V lost 2 bases, J lost 0 bases, and 10 bases lay in between. The CDR3 consists of 16 residues. Germline CDR1 reads LNHDA; CDR2 reads SQIVND (reference sequence). The CDR3, as DNA: TGTGCCAGTAGTATATCCGGGACAACGAACACCGGGGAGCTGTTTTTT. Amino acids: CASSISGTTNTGELFF.

The rearrangement joins TRBV19 to TRBJ2-1; no clear D gene. The CDR3 length is 15 residues. V was shortened by 4 bases and J by 0 bases, with 10 bases between the two germline ends. The V gene's germline CDR1 is LNHDA and CDR2 SQIVND (reference sequence). The CDR3 here is CASSRYTDSYNEQFF. The CDR3 DNA sequence: TGTGCCAGTAGTAGATACACCGACTCCTACAATGAGCAGTTCTTC.

The chain combines TRBV7-9 with TRBJ1-3, with D possibly being TRBD1 (6 bases). The CDR3 sequence is 17 residues long. Germline lookup yields CDR1 SEHNR and CDR2 FQNEAQ (reference sequence). V was shortened by 2 bases and J by 0 bases, with 14 bases between the two germline ends. This CDR3 is CASSLKRGLSSGNTIYF. CDR3 DNA sequence: TGTGCCAGCAGCTTAAAGCGGGGGCTGAGCTCTGGAAACACCATATATTTT. Together with reference TRBV7-9 and TRBJ1-3, the CDR3 gives the full variable domain: DTGVSQNPRHKITKRGQNVTFRCDPISEHNRLYWYRQTLGQGPEFLTYFQNEAQLEKSRLLSDRFSAERPKGSFSTLEIQRTEQGDSAMYLCASSLKRGLSSGNTIYFGEGSWLTVV.

The V gene is TRBV7-9, the J gene TRBJ1-1, with 7 positions matching TRBD1. V trimming: 5 bases; J trimming: 5 bases; junction bases outside the gene matches: 14. The CDR3 runs to 16 residues. Germline CDR1 reads SEHNR; CDR2 reads FQNEAQ (reference sequence). CDR3 residues: CASSTYTTGRRTEAFF. The CDR3 DNA reads as TGTGCCAGCAGCACATACACGACAGGGCGGAGGACTGAAGCTTTCTTT.

The chain has TRBV25-1 and TRBJ2-1; D ambiguous. Germline CDR1 is MGHDK and CDR2 is SYGVNS. Trimming stripped 2 bases from V and 5 bases from J, with 13 bases between. This CDR3 contains 15 residues. The CDR3 is CASSEKGEGDNEQFF. The CDR3 nucleotides read TGTGCCAGCAGTGAAAAAGGCGAAGGAGACAATGAGCAGTTCTTC.

The chain has TRBV18 and TRBJ1-2, with a weak D call TRBD1 (6 bases). Germline-derived CDR1 and CDR2 are KGHSH and LQKENI. The CDR3 runs 14 residues. Deletions cut 6 bases from V and 1 base from J, with 12 bases between. The CDR3 DNA reads TGTGCCAGCTCCCTAGGACAGCTTAACTATGGCTACACCTTC. It translates to CASSLGQLNYGYTF.

The V gene is TRBV7-9, the J gene TRBJ2-3; D is perhaps TRBD1 (5 bases). The germline gives CDR1 SEHNR, CDR2 FQNEAQ (reference sequence). Trimming pared 5 bases from V and 2 bases from J, leaving 14 bases between. The CDR3 contains 15 residues. CDR3 nucleotide sequence: TGTGCCAGCAGCCTCGACAGTCCCTACACAGATACGCAGTATTTT. This sequence encodes CASSLDSPYTDTQYF.

This clone was seen a handful of times. The rearrangement uses TRBV7-2 and TRBJ1-3; 8 bases match TRBD1. The germline V gene has CDR1 SGHTA and CDR2 FQGNSA. Germline trimming cut 5 bases from V and 7 bases from J; bases unmatched to any gene: 7. This CDR3 spans 14 amino acids. This CDR3 reads CASSTRQGRNTIYF. For the CDR3, the DNA is TGTGCCAGCAGCACCAGACAGGGGAGGAACACCATATATTTT.

This rearrangement joins TRBV7-8 to TRBJ2-7; the D is unclear. This CDR3 has 14 amino acids. V was clipped by 2 bases and J by 0 bases, with 8 bases between them. Germline V gives CDR1 SGHVS, CDR2 FQNEAQ. The CDR3, as DNA: TGTGCCAGCAGCTTAATGGCCAACTCCTACGAGCAGTACTTC. Its protein product is CASSLMANSYEQYF. The full variable domain, with the rest looked up from reference TRBV7-8 and TRBJ2-7, is GAGVSQSPRYKVAKRGQDVALRCDPISGHVSLFWYQQALGQGPEFLTYFQNEAQLDKSGLPSDRFFAERPEGSVSTLKIQRTQQEDSAVYLCASSLMANSYEQYFGPGTRLTVT.

The V gene is TRBV10-3, the J gene TRBJ1-4, with TRBD1 matching 10 bases. The CDR3 extends over 14 amino acids. The germline V gene has CDR1 ENHRY and CDR2 SYGVKD. V was clipped by 6 bases and J by 8 bases; unmatched bases: 6. CDR3 bases: TGTGCCATCAGCTCCGGGACAGGGGAGGAAAAACTGTTTTTT. It yields the protein CAISSGTGEEKLFF.

The CDR3 sequence is CASSFEGVWSNQPQHF. In DNA form, the CDR3 reads TGTGCCAGCAGCTTCGAAGGGGTGTGGAGCAATCAGCCCCAGCATTTT. The chain joins TRBV7-8 to TRBJ1-5, with D possibly being TRBD1 (5 bases). Trimming took 3 bases from V and 1 from J, leaving 13 bases between them. Germline CDR1 and CDR2: SGHVS and FQNEAQ. The CDR3 sequence is 16 residues long.

The CDR3 nucleotides are TGTGCCAGCAGCTTAGTCCGGACAGGGACTGAAGCTTTCTTT. Its translation: CASSLVRTGTEAFF. The V gene is TRBV7-9, the J gene TRBJ1-1, with TRBD1 identical over 8 bases. V dropped 1 base and J dropped 5; count of bases not matched to a gene: 3. CDR3 length equals 14 residues. CDR1 and CDR2 from the germline V gene are SEHNR and FQNEAQ (reference sequence). The whole variable domain, remainder taken from reference TRBV7-9 and TRBJ1-1, is DTGVSQNPRHKITKRGQNVTFRCDPISEHNRLYWYRQTLGQGPEFLTYFQNEAQLEKSRLLSDRFSAERPKGSFSTLEIQRTEQGDSAMYLCASSLVRTGTEAFFGQGTRLTVV.

The chain has TRBV5-1 and TRBJ1-3, with D unclear. V was cut by 0 bases and J by 0 bases, with 7 bases left in between. There are 15 residues in the CDR3. Germline V gene data show CDR1 as SGHRS and CDR2 as YFSETQ. CDR3 loop: CASSLGVNSGNTIYF. The CDR3 DNA is TGCGCCAGCAGCTTGGGGGTTAACTCTGGAAACACCATATATTTT.

The rearrangement joins TRBV11-2 to TRBJ2-1; 11 nucleotides align to TRBD2. The CDR3 has 18 residues. Germline CDR1 and CDR2: SGHAT and FQNNGV. With 7 bases clipped from V and 2 bases from J, the junction kept 13 bases outside the gene matches. The CDR3: CASTAEPLAGGTYNEQFF. The CDR3 DNA reads TGTGCCAGCACCGCCGAACCCTTAGCGGGAGGGACCTACAATGAGCAGTTCTTC.

The chain recombines TRBV27 with TRBJ2-7; 9 bases align to TRBD1. Germline CDR1 is MNHEY and CDR2 is SMNVEV (reference sequence). This CDR3 region has 14 residues. V gave up 4 bases and J gave up 6 bases; unmatched junction bases: 7. The CDR3 bases are TGTGCCAGCAGTTCGAGGACAGGGGCTGGCGAGCAGTACTTC. It encodes CASSSRTGAGEQYF.

This CDR3 reads CASSLAPSGGFNTGELFF. In DNA form, the CDR3 reads TGCGCCAGCAGCTTGGCCCCCAGCGGGGGGTTTAACACCGGGGAGCTGTTTTTT. The chain couples TRBV5-1 to TRBJ2-2; TRBD2 agrees at 9 bases. Germline trimming cut 0 bases from V and 2 bases from J; bases unmatched to any gene: 8. Germline loops: CDR1 SGHRS, CDR2 YFSETQ. The CDR3 sequence is 18 residues long.